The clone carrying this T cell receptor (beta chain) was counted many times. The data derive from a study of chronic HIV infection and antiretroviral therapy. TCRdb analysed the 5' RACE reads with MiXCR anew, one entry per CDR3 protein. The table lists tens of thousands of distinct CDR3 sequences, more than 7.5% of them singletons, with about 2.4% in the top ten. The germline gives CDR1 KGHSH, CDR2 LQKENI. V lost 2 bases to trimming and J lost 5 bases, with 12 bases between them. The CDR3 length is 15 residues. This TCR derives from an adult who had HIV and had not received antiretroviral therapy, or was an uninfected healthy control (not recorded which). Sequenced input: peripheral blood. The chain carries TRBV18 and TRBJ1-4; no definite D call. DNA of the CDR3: TGTGCCAGCTCACCAGGAATCGGGAAGAATGAAAAACTGTTTTTT. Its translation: CASSPGIGKNEKLFF.